Below, 22 T cell receptor beta chains from the same sample are listed, as sequenced in a study of T cells in Graves' hyperthyroidism and ophthalmopathy. What was amplified from RNA transcripts were TCR beta CDR3 regions. In the first-round RT-PCR of the TCR CDR3, the HTBI primer set was used. TCRdb processed the multiplex PCR reads anew with MiXCR; each CDR3 protein has one entry. The sample has around 300,000 distinct CDR3 sequences, 20% to 25% seen once; the top ten hold about 60%. The sequenced sample was blood. The source of these receptors is a man aged 25-45 years with Graves' ophthalmopathy.

This clonotype was seen a handful of times. This chain uses TRBV10-1 with TRBJ2-7; TRBD2 agrees at 13 bases. The CDR3 runs 14 residues. The J segment lost 3 bases and the V segment lost 4 bases, leaving 0 bases of the junction unmatched. Germline CDR1 reads WNHNN; CDR2 reads SYGVQD (reference sequence). For the CDR3, the DNA is TGCGCCAGCAGTGGACTAGCGGGAGGCTACGAGCAGTACTTC. It encodes CASSGLAGGYEQYF.

At least ten counts were recorded for this clonotype. For the CDR3, the DNA is TGTGCCAGCAGTTTCCGGACAGGGAGGTACAATGAGCAGTTCTTC. It encodes CASSFRTGRYNEQFF. The V gene is TRBV28, the J gene TRBJ2-1, with 8 bases aligning to TRBD1. With 3 bases clipped from V and 4 bases from J, the junction kept 5 bases outside the gene matches. CDR3 size: 15 residues. Germline lookup yields CDR1 MDHEN and CDR2 SYDVKM.

The chain combines TRBV7-3 with TRBJ2-5, with D tentatively TRBD2 (5 bases). The CDR3 sequence is 13 residues long. Germline CDR1 reads SGHTA; CDR2 reads FQGTGA. Trimming took 6 bases from V and 7 from J, leaving 15 bases between them. This chain's CDR3 is CASSSTARGTQYF. In nucleotides, the CDR3 is TGTGCCAGCAGTTCGACGGCCCGGGGGACCCAGTACTTC.

This clonotype was detected a few times. This chain links TRBV24-1 with TRBJ1-2; TRBD1 might be the D (5 bases). The CDR3 sequence is 14 residues long. V was clipped by 4 bases and J by 4 bases, with 12 bases between them. Germline V gene data show CDR1 as KGHDR and CDR2 as SFDVKD. This CDR3 reads CATSDPTVFYGYTF. DNA of the CDR3: TGTGCCACCAGTGACCCGACAGTTTTCTATGGCTACACCTTC.

V usage is TRBV20-1 and J usage is TRBJ2-2, with TRBD2 as a possible D gene (6 bases). From germline, CDR1 is DFQATT and CDR2 SNEGSKA (reference sequence). The CDR3 contains 14 residues. V lost 3 bases, J lost 1 base, and 9 bases lay in between. In nucleotides, the CDR3 is TGCAGTGCTAGTCGGGGGATGAACACCGGGGAGCTGTTTTTT. Its translation: CSASRGMNTGELFF.

This clonotype was seen ten or more times. V gene TRBV10-3 combines with J gene TRBJ2-7, with unresolved D. Germline CDR1 is ENHRY and CDR2 is SYGVKD. The CDR3 extends over 13 amino acids. Trimming pared 7 bases from V and 5 bases from J, leaving 15 bases between. CDR3 sequence reads: CAITSSIRNEQYF. The CDR3 region has the DNA TGTGCCATCACCTCATCCATCCGGAACGAGCAGTACTTC.

The chain has TRBV6-6 and TRBJ1-1; D ambiguous. CDR3 size: 16 residues. From germline, CDR1 is MNHNY and CDR2 SVGAGI (reference sequence). The ends were cut back, 0 bases at V and 7 bases at J, with 18 bases in the middle. The CDR3 DNA reads TGTGCCAGCAGTTACTCTATCGCAGCGGGGTACAGTGAAGCTTTCTTT. As protein: CASSYSIAAGYSEAFF.

This clonotype was seen a handful of times. V gene TRBV12-3 or TRBV12-4 combines with J gene TRBJ1-3, with D unclear. Trimming removed 6 bases from V and 4 bases from J, with 10 bases in between. The CDR3 loop spans 13 amino acids. This CDR3 is CASSLARGNTIYF. CDR3 nucleotides: TGTGCCAGCAGCCTGGCCCGGGGAAACACCATATATTTT.

The V and J genes are TRBV28 and TRBJ2-1; 10 bases align to TRBD2. From germline, CDR1 is MDHEN and CDR2 SYDVKM. The V and J ends lost 10 bases and 7 bases, in that order; junction bases with no gene match: 7. This CDR3 is 13 amino acids long. The CDR3 region is CAMSSGSSNEQFF. The CDR3 coding sequence is TGTGCCATGTCTAGCGGGAGTTCGAATGAGCAGTTCTTC.

The rearrangement links TRBV20-1 to TRBJ2-7, with TRBD2 matching 9 bases. J gave up 2 bases and V 6 bases, and 11 bases lay outside the gene matches. The germline gives CDR1 DFQATT, CDR2 SNEGSKA (reference sequence). The CDR3 is made up of 15 amino acids. Written as DNA, the CDR3 is TGCAGTGCCACCCTTAGCGGGAGATCAACCTACGAGCAGTACTTC. Translation: CSATLSGRSTYEQYF.

This clonotype was detected a few times. J is TRBJ1-5 and V is TRBV29-1; TRBD1 matches 7 bases. The CDR3 extends over 13 amino acids. In germline, CDR1 is SQVTM, CDR2 ANQGSEA. The V gene end was trimmed by 7 bases and the J gene end by 4 bases; junction bases not matched to a gene: 7. This chain's CDR3 is CSARQGRNQPQHF. The CDR3, as DNA: TGCAGCGCTCGACAGGGACGAAATCAGCCCCAGCATTTT. The full variable domain, with the rest looked up from reference TRBV29-1 and TRBJ1-5, is SAVISQKPSRDICQRGTSLTIQCQVDSQVTMMFWYRQQPGQSLTLIATANQGSEATYESGFVIDKFPISRPNLTFSTLTVSNMSPEDSSIYLCSARQGRNQPQHFGDGTRLSIL.

V gene TRBV10-2 combines with J gene TRBJ2-4; maybe TRBD2 (6 bases). The CDR3 is made up of 15 amino acids. Trimming removed 2 bases from V and 8 bases from J, with 16 bases in between. Germline V CDR1 and CDR2: WSHSY, SAAADI. This CDR3 is CASSEISGAGDIQYF. CDR3 coding DNA: TGCGCCAGCAGTGAGATTAGCGGAGCCGGAGACATTCAGTACTTC.

This clonotype was seen once. For the CDR3, the DNA is TGCGCCAGCAGTTTAGGACAGGGCCCAACTAATGAAAAACTGTTTTTT. It encodes CASSLGQGPTNEKLFF. The J gene is TRBJ1-4, the V gene TRBV4-1, with 8 bases matching TRBD1. The CDR3 extends over 16 amino acids. Trimming removed 6 bases from V and 0 bases from J; junction bases left unmatched: 6. The germline V gene encodes CDR1 MGHRA and CDR2 YSYEKL.

This clonotype has only a few counts. The chain combines TRBV3-1 with TRBJ2-1; TRBD2 matches 8 bases. The V gene end was trimmed by 0 bases and the J gene end by 4 bases; junction bases not matched to a gene: 8. The CDR3 consists of 17 residues. Looked up from germline, CDR1 is LGHDT and CDR2 is YNNKEL (reference sequence). The CDR3 coding sequence is TGTGCCAGCAGCCAAGAAGTCGGGAGGGCGAGTTACAATGAGCAGTTCTTC. Its translation: CASSQEVGRASYNEQFF.

This clonotype was seen just once. A read error may account for a junction end that differs from germline. The chain has TRBV6-1 and TRBJ1-1, with D hard to call. Germline V gives CDR1 MNHNS, CDR2 SASEGT. The CDR3 extends over 14 amino acids. CDR3 in DNA: TGTGCCAGCAGTCCCCCGAGAGGGCGGACTGAAGCTCTCTTT. Amino acids: CASSPPRGRTEALF.

This clonotype was detected ten times or more. The chain is built from TRBV7-8 and TRBJ2-1; 7 positions agree with TRBD2. The CDR3 spans 16 residues. CDR1 is SGHVS and CDR2 is FQNEAQ in the germline V gene. Trimming cost V 5 bases and J 5 bases; bases outside gene matches: 12. The CDR3 nucleotides are TGTGCCAGCAGCCCGCCGGGGCTAGCGGAGAACAATGAGCAGTTCTTC. It yields the protein CASSPPGLAENNEQFF.

The chain couples TRBV6-5 to TRBJ1-4; no firm D call. The CDR3 length is 14 residues. Trimming cost V 3 bases and J 4 bases, with 9 bases left between them. Germline V gene sequence: CDR1 MNHEY, CDR2 SVGAGI. CDR3 DNA sequence: TGTGCCAGCAGTTATTTAGGGATTAATGAAAAACTGTTTTTT. Its translation: CASSYLGINEKLFF.

The gene calls are TRBV6-1 and TRBJ1-3, with D perhaps TRBD1 (6 bases). V dropped 5 bases and J dropped 2 bases, with 10 bases sitting between them. This CDR3 has 14 amino acids. CDR1 and CDR2 (germline): MNHNS, SASEGT. CDR3 residues: CASSKQGTGNTIYF. CDR3 in DNA: TGTGCCAGCAGTAAACAGGGTACTGGAAACACCATATATTTT.

This clonotype was picked up a small number of times. The V gene is TRBV28, the J gene TRBJ2-5; the D call may be TRBD1 or TRBD2 (6 bases each). This CDR3 has 15 amino acids. V was pared by 4 bases and J by 5 bases, with 17 bases between. Germline CDR1 MDHEN, CDR2 SYDVKM. CDR3: CASSSVGGLGETQYF. The DNA for the CDR3 is TGTGCCAGCAGTTCCGTGGGGGGCCTAGGGGAGACCCAGTACTTC.

This clonotype has at least ten counts. The gene calls are TRBV12-3 or TRBV12-4 and TRBJ2-1; 10 positions agree with TRBD2. The CDR3 runs to 15 residues. The junction had 4 bases not matched to a gene; V was cut back by 4 bases and J by 4 bases. The CDR3 protein is CASSSTSGIYNEQFF. The CDR3 bases are TGTGCCAGCAGTTCTACTAGCGGGATATACAATGAGCAGTTCTTC.

The chain joins TRBV7-3 to TRBJ2-3, with 9 bases that match TRBD2. The germline V gene has CDR1 SGHTA and CDR2 FQGTGA. There are 19 residues in the CDR3. After removal of 1 base from V and 3 bases from J, the junction contained 14 bases not matched to a gene. The CDR3 DNA reads TGTGCCAGCAGCTTAAAGGGGACTCCGCTAGCGGGAATTACAGATACGCAGTATTTT. Translation gives CASSLKGTPLAGITDTQYF.

In its sample, this clonotype was seen a few times. The chain links TRBV3-1 to TRBJ2-5; 9 bases match TRBD2. The CDR3 is 16 amino acids. V was pared by 4 bases and J by 3 bases, with 9 bases of the junction left unmatched. Per the germline V gene, CDR1 is LGHDT and CDR2 is YNNKEL (reference sequence). In DNA form, the CDR3 reads TGTGCCAGCAGCCCCTTGATAGCGGGAGCCAAAGAGACCCAGTACTTC. As protein: CASSPLIAGAKETQYF.